The 24 T cell receptor beta chains given below trace back to one sample, sequenced in a study of blood T cell repertoires in COVID-19. The data were produced by immunoSEQ multiplex PCR, yet TCRdb's version contains in-frame clones alone and is incomplete. The repertoire holds 200,000 to 250,000 clones, around 80% seen once, with over 14% in the top ten. Sequenced material: PBMCs or T cells enriched from blood (not recorded which). Source of these receptors: a man in his forties who had recovered from COVID-19.

In DNA, the CDR3 is TGTGCCACCGGGGGGGACGACTCATATCAGCCCCAGCATTTT. Translation gives CATGGDDSYQPQHF. The rearrangement joins TRBV24-1 to TRBJ1-5; D is possibly TRBD1 (5 bases). Germline loops: CDR1 KGHDR, CDR2 SFDVKD. V was trimmed by 9 bases and J by 5 bases, leaving 16 bases between them. The CDR3 has 14 amino acids.

The chain is built from TRBV5-1 and TRBJ2-2; maybe TRBD1 (5 bases). Germline lookup yields CDR1 SGHRS and CDR2 YFSETQ. CDR3 length: 14 residues. V gave up 0 bases and J gave up 5 bases, with 8 bases separating them. CDR3 protein: CASSLVSGTGELFF. The CDR3 DNA is TGCGCCAGCAGCTTGGTTTCAGGGACCGGGGAGCTGTTTTTT.

V usage is TRBV14 and J usage is TRBJ2-7; D gene unclear. Germline-derived CDR1 and CDR2 are SGHDN and FVKESK. The CDR3 sequence is 12 residues long. V dropped 4 bases and J dropped 2 bases, with 6 bases sitting between them. This chain's CDR3 is CASSPGAYEQYF. CDR3 bases: TGTGCCAGCAGCCCCGGAGCCTACGAGCAGTACTTC.

The chain is built from TRBV28 and TRBJ2-7, with TRBD2 matching over 7 bases. J was trimmed by 4 bases and V by 6 bases; bases with no gene match: 12. The CDR3 sequence is 15 residues long. Per the germline V gene, CDR1 is MDHEN and CDR2 is SYDVKM. CDR3 bases: TGTGCCAGCAGGGGCCAGCGGGGTTCCTGGTACGAGCAGTACTTC. Translation: CASRGQRGSWYEQYF.

V gene TRBV7-2 combines with J gene TRBJ2-7, with TRBD2 matching 8 bases. Germline CDR1 SGHTA, CDR2 FQGNSA. The CDR3 has 15 residues. The V segment lost 5 bases and the J segment 2 bases; nucleotides outside the gene matches: 8. CDR3 DNA sequence: TGTGCCAGCAGCCCCCGGACTAGCTGGACCTACGAGCAGTACTTC. Translation: CASSPRTSWTYEQYF.

The chain combines TRBV28 with TRBJ1-1, with TRBD1 matching over 11 bases. The ends lost 5 bases at V and 3 bases at J; junction bases unmatched: 5. CDR1 is MDHEN and CDR2 is SYDVKM in the germline V gene. This CDR3 comprises 15 residues. The CDR3 spells CASSLRTGGYTEAFF. The DNA of the CDR3 is TGTGCCAGCAGTCTCCGGACAGGGGGCTACACTGAAGCTTTCTTT.

V gene TRBV27 combines with J gene TRBJ2-4; D gene unclear. V was clipped by 2 bases and J by 1 base, with 3 bases between them. The CDR3 is 13 residues long. Germline V lookup: CDR1 MNHEY, CDR2 SMNVEV (reference sequence). The CDR3 nucleotides read TGTGCCAGCAGTTTAGAGGCCAAAAACATTCAGTACTTC. Protein sequence: CASSLEAKNIQYF.

This rearrangement joins TRBV20-1 to TRBJ1-1; D gene uncertain. The germline gives CDR1 DFQATT, CDR2 SNEGSKA (reference sequence). Trimming left V 3 bases short and J 1 base short, with 6 bases between. The CDR3 extends over 12 amino acids. In DNA, the CDR3 is TGCAGTGCTAGTCCTAGGAACACTGAAGCTTTCTTT. Its protein product is CSASPRNTEAFF.

The chain uses TRBV13 and TRBJ2-3; unclear D gene. Trimming cost V 4 bases and J 3 bases, with 8 bases left between them. Germline V CDR1 and CDR2: PRHDT, FYEKMQ (reference sequence). The CDR3 loop spans 13 amino acids. CDR3 residues: CASSSPGTDTQYF. CDR3 DNA sequence: TGTGCCAGCAGCTCCCCCGGTACAGATACGCAGTATTTT. Filled out from reference TRBV13 and TRBJ2-3, the complete variable domain reads AAGVIQSPRHLIKEKRETATLKCYPIPRHDTVYWYQQGPGQDPQFLISFYEKMQSDKGSIPDRFSAQQFSDYHSELNMSSLELGDSALYFCASSSPGTDTQYFGPGTRLTVL.

The J gene is TRBJ1-5, the V gene TRBV27, with D perhaps matching TRBD1 (5 bases). Germline CDR1 is MNHEY and CDR2 is SMNVEV (reference sequence). The CDR3 sequence is 14 residues long. V was shortened by 5 bases and J by 6 bases, with 14 bases between the two germline ends. DNA for the CDR3: TGTGCCAGCAGTACCACACAGGTGGCTCAGCCCCAGCATTTT. It codes for CASSTTQVAQPQHF.

This clone was recorded once. This rearrangement joins TRBV9 to TRBJ1-3; 8 bases align to TRBD1. The CDR3 loop spans 14 amino acids. Per the germline V gene, CDR1 is SGDLS and CDR2 is YYNGEE. V was pared by 5 bases and J by 7 bases, with 8 bases of the junction left unmatched. CDR3 sequence (DNA): TGTGCCAGCAGTAGGGACAGGTTTGGTAACACCATATATTTT. Translating gives CASSRDRFGNTIYF.

This rearrangement joins TRBV6-4 to TRBJ1-2; 7 bases are shared with TRBD1. Per germline, CDR1 MRHNA and CDR2 SNTAGT. This CDR3 comprises 13 residues. The V segment lost 9 bases and the J segment 7 bases; nucleotides outside the gene matches: 11. In DNA form, the CDR3 reads TGTGCCAGACCTACTGACAGGGAATGTGGCTACACCTTC. Protein sequence: CARPTDRECGYTF.

The chain carries TRBV7-9 and TRBJ1-1; TRBD1 might be the D (5 bases). With 5 bases removed from V and 1 base from J, the gap between germline ends came to 17 bases. The CDR3 is made up of 16 amino acids. Germline CDR1 and CDR2: SEHNR and FQNEAQ (reference sequence). In DNA form, the CDR3 reads TGTGCCAGCAGCCCCGGACACCTTACCTCGAACACTGAAGCTTTCTTT. This gives the protein CASSPGHLTSNTEAFF. The variable domain in full, with the rest retrieved from reference TRBV7-9 and TRBJ1-1, is DTGVSQNPRHKITKRGQNVTFRCDPISEHNRLYWYRQTLGQGPEFLTYFQNEAQLEKSRLLSDRFSAERPKGSFSTLEIQRTEQGDSAMYLCASSPGHLTSNTEAFFGQGTRLTVV.

The chain combines TRBV14 with TRBJ2-2, with unresolved D. V shed 1 base and J shed 3 bases, with 3 bases lying between them. The CDR3 loop spans 13 amino acids. Germline V gives CDR1 SGHDN, CDR2 FVKESK. CDR3 DNA: TGTGCCAGCAGCCAAGTATACACCGGGGAGCTGTTTTTT. Translation: CASSQVYTGELFF.

This sequence joins TRBV10-3 and TRBJ1-5, with no clear D. CDR1 ENHRY and CDR2 SYGVKD come from the germline V gene. The CDR3 length is 15 residues. V lost 3 bases and J lost 3, with 12 bases in between. CDR3 sequence: CAISEGRGSNQPQHF. As DNA, the CDR3 is TGTGCCATCAGTGAAGGAAGAGGGTCCAATCAGCCCCAGCATTTT.

V gene TRBV28 combines with J gene TRBJ1-3; 7 nucleotides line up with TRBD1. J gave up 2 bases and V 5 bases, and 6 bases lay outside the gene matches. The germline gives CDR1 MDHEN, CDR2 SYDVKM. The CDR3 runs 15 residues. In nucleotides, the CDR3 is TGTGCCAGCAGTACACGGACAGGCCCTGGAAACACCATATATTTT. Residues: CASSTRTGPGNTIYF.

With respect to this clone: The same CDR3 arises from other DNA sequences in this sample as well. The chain joins TRBV7-3 to TRBJ1-1, with D perhaps TRBD1 (6 bases). Germline CDR1 is SGHTA and CDR2 is FQGTGA. This CDR3 is 13 amino acids long. V lost 5 bases and J lost 3, with 10 bases in between. CDR3 region: CASSLNRDTEAFF. CDR3 coding DNA: TGTGCCAGCAGCCTGAACAGGGACACTGAAGCTTTCTTT. Together with reference TRBV7-3 and TRBJ1-1, the CDR3 gives the full variable domain: GAGVSQTPSNKVTEKGKYVELRCDPISGHTALYWYRQSLGQGPEFLIYFQGTGAADDSGLPNDRFFAVRPEGSVSTLKIQRTERGDSAVYLCASSLNRDTEAFFGQGTRLTVV.

This clone has a single count. In DNA form, the CDR3 reads TGTGCCAGCAGTTCTGGGCAGGGCACTGAAGCTTTCTTT. Translating it yields CASSSGQGTEAFF. V usage is TRBV2 and J usage is TRBJ1-1; D possibly corresponds to TRBD1 (5 bases). V was pared by 5 bases and J by 4 bases, with 11 bases between. The CDR3 spans 13 residues. CDR1 and CDR2 from the germline V gene are SNHLY and FYNNEI.

The CDR3: CASSFGDSYNSPLHF. CDR3 nucleotide sequence: TGTGCCAGCAGTTTCGGGGACTCCTATAATTCACCCCTCCACTTT. V usage is TRBV28 and J usage is TRBJ1-6; D gene unclear. CDR1 and CDR2 (germline): MDHEN, SYDVKM. V lost 3 bases to trimming and J lost 0 bases, with 6 bases between them. The CDR3 has 15 amino acids.

CDR3 sequence (DNA): TGTGCCAGCAGCTTAACGGTACTCGGTGAGCAGTTCTTC. Translated: CASSLTVLGEQFF. The chain carries TRBV7-3 and TRBJ2-1; unclear D gene. This CDR3 spans 13 amino acids. V lost 0 bases to trimming and J lost 9 bases, with 9 bases between them. Looked up from germline, CDR1 is SGHTA and CDR2 is FQGTGA.

This clone came up once. The chain is built from TRBV20-1 and TRBJ1-5; possibly TRBD1 for D (6 bases). The CDR3 is made up of 11 amino acids. V lost 7 bases and J 4 bases, leaving 8 bases between the germline ends. The germline gives CDR1 DFQATT, CDR2 SNEGSKA (reference sequence). CDR3 region: CSVQGNQPQHF. DNA for the CDR3: TGCAGTGTGCAGGGGAATCAGCCCCAGCATTTT.

The chain links TRBV11-2 to TRBJ2-7; maybe TRBD2 (6 bases). CDR3 length: 15 residues. Trimming removed 0 bases from V and 4 bases from J, with 13 bases in between. Germline CDR1 is SGHAT and CDR2 is FQNNGV. The CDR3 is CASSLEPGVTYEQYF. The CDR3 DNA reads TGTGCCAGCAGCTTAGAGCCGGGGGTTACATACGAGCAGTACTTC.

This chain uses TRBV6-5 with TRBJ2-2; TRBD1 might be the D (7 bases). Germline lookup yields CDR1 MNHEY and CDR2 SVGAGI. This CDR3 comprises 14 residues. The V and J ends lost 4 bases and 8 bases respectively, with 14 bases between them. In DNA, the CDR3 is TGTGCCAGCAGTTTAAACAGGGGAGGAGGGGAGCTGTTTTTT. This sequence encodes CASSLNRGGGELFF.

Concerning this clone: The sample holds other DNA sequences that translate to the same CDR3. The gene calls are TRBV6-2 or TRBV6-3 and TRBJ2-1; no clear D gene. Germline CDR1 MNHEY, CDR2 SVGEGT. Between the trimmed V and J ends, which lost 5 bases and 4 bases, there was a span of 9 bases. This CDR3 has 13 residues. The CDR3 nucleotides read TGTGCCAGCAGTCCCGACTCGTACAATGAGCAGTTCTTC. Translated, it gives CASSPDSYNEQFF.